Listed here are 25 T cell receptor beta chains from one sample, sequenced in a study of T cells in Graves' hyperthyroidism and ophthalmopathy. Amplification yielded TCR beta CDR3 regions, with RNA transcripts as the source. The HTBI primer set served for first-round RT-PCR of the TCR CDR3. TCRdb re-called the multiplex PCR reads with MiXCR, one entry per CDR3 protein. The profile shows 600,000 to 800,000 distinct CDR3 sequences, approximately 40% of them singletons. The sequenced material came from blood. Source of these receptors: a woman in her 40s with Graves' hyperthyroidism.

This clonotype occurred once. Here the CDR3 reads CSARDDTDREKSYEQYF. The CDR3 DNA sequence: TGCAGTGCTAGAGATGACACGGACAGGGAGAAGTCCTACGAGCAGTACTTC. The rearrangement uses TRBV20-1 and TRBJ2-7, with 8 nucleotides matching TRBD1. Per germline, CDR1 DFQATT and CDR2 SNEGSKA (reference sequence). The CDR3 has 17 amino acids. V trimming: 0 bases; J trimming: 1 base; junction bases outside the gene matches: 11.

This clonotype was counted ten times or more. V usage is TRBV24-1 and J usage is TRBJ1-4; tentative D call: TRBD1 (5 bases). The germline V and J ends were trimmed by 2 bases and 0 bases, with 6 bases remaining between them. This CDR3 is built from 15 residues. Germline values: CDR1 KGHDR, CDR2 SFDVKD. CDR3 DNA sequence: TGTGCCACCAGTGATTCAGGGCCAACTAATGAAAAACTGTTTTTT. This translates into CATSDSGPTNEKLFF.

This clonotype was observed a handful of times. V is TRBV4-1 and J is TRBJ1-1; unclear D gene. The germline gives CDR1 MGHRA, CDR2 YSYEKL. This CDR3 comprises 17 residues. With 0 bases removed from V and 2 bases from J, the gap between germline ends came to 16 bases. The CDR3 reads CASSQDRGSWSNTEAFF. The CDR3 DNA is TGCGCCAGCAGCCAAGATCGGGGAAGTTGGTCTAACACTGAAGCTTTCTTT.

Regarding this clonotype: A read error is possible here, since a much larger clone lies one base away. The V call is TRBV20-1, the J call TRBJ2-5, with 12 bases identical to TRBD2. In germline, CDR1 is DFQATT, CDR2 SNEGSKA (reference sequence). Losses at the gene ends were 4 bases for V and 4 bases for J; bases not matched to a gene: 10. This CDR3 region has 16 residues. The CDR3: CSAKGASGGARETQYF. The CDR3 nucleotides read TGCAGTGCTAAGGGGGCTAGCGGGGGGGCGCGAGAGACCCAGTACTTC.

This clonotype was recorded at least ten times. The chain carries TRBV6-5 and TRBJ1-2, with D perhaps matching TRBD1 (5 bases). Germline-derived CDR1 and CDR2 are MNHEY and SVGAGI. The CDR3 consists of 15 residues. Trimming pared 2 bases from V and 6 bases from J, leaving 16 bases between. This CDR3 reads CASSYRTSITDGYTF. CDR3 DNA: TGTGCCAGCAGTTACAGGACATCGATAACCGATGGCTACACCTTC.

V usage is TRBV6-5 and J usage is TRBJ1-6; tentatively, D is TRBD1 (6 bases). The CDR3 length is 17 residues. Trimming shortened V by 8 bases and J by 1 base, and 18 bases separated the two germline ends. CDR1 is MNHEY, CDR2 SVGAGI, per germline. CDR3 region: CASSTPPTGSYNSPLHF. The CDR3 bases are TGTGCCAGCTCCACGCCCCCTACAGGGTCCTATAATTCACCCCTCCACTTT.

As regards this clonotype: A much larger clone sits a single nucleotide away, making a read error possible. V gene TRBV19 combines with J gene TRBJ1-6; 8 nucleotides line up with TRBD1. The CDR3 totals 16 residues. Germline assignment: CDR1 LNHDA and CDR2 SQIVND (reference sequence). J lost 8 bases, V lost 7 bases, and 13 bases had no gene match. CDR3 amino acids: CASTSSRDRMDSPLHF. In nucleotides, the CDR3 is TGTGCCAGTACCTCCTCCCGGGACAGGATGGATTCACCCCTCCACTTT.

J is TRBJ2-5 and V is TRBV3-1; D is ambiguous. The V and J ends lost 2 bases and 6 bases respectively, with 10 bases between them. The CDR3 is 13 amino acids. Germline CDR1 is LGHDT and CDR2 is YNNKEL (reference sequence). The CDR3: CASSQWPGQTQYF. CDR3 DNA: TGTGCCAGCAGCCAATGGCCCGGGCAGACCCAGTACTTC.

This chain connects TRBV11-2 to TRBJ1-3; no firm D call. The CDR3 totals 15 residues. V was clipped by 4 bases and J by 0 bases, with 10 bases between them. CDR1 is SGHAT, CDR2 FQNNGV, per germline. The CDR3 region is CASSSIGYSGNTIYF. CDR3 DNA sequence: TGTGCCAGCAGCTCCATAGGATACTCTGGAAACACCATATATTTT.

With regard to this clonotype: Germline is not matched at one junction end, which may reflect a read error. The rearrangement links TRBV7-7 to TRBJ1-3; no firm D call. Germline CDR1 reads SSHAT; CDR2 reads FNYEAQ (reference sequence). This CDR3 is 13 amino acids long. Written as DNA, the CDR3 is TGTGCTAGCAGCTTAGGCCCGGGCCACACCATATATTTT. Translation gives CASSLGPGHTIYF.

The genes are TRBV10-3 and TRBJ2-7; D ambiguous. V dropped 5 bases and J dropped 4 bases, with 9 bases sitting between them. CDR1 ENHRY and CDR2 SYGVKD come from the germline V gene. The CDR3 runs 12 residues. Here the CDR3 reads CAISLDQYEQYF. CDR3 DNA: TGTGCCATCAGTTTGGACCAGTACGAGCAGTACTTC.

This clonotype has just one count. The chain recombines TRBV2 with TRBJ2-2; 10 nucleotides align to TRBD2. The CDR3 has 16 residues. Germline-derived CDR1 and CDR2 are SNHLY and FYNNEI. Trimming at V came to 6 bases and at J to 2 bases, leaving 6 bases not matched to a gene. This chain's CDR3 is CASSSVLAGNTGELFF. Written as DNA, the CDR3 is TGTGCCAGCAGCTCCGTACTAGCGGGAAACACCGGGGAGCTGTTTTTT.

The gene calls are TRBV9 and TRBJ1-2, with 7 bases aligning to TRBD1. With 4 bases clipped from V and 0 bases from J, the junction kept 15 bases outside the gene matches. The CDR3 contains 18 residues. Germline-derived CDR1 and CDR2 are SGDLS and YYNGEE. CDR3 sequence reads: CASSIYRGHLETNYGYTF. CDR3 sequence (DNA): TGTGCCAGCAGCATCTACAGGGGCCACCTCGAAACTAACTATGGCTACACCTTC.

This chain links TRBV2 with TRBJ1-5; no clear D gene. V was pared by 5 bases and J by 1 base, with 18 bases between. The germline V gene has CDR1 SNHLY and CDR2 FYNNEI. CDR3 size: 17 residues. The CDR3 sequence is CASSSRLAGYSNQPQHF. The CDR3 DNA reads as TGTGCCAGCAGTAGCAGACTAGCGGGATACAGCAATCAGCCCCAGCATTTT.

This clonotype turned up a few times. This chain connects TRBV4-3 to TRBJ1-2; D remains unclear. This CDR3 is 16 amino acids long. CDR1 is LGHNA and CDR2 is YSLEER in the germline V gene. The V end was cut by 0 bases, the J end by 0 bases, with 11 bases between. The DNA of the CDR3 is TGCGCCAGCAGCCAAGATTATCACACCACTAACTATGGCTACACCTTC. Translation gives CASSQDYHTTNYGYTF.

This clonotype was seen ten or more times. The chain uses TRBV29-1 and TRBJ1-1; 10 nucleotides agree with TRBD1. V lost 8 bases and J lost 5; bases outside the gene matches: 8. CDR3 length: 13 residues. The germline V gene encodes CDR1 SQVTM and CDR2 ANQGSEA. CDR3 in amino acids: CSSVGTGETEAFF. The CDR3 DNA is TGCAGCTCGGTTGGGACAGGGGAAACTGAAGCTTTCTTT.

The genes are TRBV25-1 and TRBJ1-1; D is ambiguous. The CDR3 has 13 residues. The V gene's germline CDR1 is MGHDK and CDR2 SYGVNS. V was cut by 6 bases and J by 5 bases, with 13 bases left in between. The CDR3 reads CASSPGPFTEAFF. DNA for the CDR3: TGTGCCAGCAGCCCAGGACCCTTTACTGAAGCTTTCTTT.

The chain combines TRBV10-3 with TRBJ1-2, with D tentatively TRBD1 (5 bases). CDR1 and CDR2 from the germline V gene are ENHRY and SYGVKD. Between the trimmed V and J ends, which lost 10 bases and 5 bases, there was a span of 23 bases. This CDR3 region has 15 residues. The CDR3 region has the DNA TGTGCCACGCAGGATCTGGAGGACACGTCGTATGGCTACACCTTC. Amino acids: CATQDLEDTSYGYTF.

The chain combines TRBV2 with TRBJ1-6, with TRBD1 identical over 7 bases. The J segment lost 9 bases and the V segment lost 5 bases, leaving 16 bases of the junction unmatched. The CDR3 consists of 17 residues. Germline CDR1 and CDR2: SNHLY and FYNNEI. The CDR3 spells CASSLRNRQGISSPLHF. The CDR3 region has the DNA TGTGCCAGCAGTTTACGAAACCGACAGGGAATAAGTTCACCCCTCCACTTT. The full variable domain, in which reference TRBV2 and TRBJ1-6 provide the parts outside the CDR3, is EPEVTQTPSHQVTQMGQEVILRCVPISNHLYFYWYRQILGQKVEFLVSFYNNEISEKSEIFDDQFSVERPDGSNFTLKIRSTKLEDSAMYFCASSLRNRQGISSPLHFGNGTRLTVT.

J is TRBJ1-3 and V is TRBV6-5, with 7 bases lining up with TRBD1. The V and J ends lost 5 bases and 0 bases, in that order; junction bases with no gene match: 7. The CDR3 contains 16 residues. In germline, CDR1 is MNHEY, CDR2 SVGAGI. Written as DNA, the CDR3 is TGTGCCAGCAGTCCACAGGGGCTGGCCTCTGGAAACACCATATATTTT. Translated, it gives CASSPQGLASGNTIYF.

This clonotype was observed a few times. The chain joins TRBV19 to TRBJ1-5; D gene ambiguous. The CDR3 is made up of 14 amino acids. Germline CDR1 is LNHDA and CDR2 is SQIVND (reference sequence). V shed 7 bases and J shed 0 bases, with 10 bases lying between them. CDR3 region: CASKPGSSNQPQHF. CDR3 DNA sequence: TGTGCCAGTAAACCGGGCTCTAGCAATCAGCCCCAGCATTTT.

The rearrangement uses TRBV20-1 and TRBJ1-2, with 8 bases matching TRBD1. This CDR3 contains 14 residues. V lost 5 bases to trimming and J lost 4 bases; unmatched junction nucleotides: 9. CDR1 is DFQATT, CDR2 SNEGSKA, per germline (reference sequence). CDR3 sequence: CSASEHRGTYGYTF. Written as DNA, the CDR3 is TGCAGTGCTTCCGAACACAGGGGGACCTATGGCTACACCTTC.

The CDR3 sequence is CASRKGLVGELFF. DNA of the CDR3: TGTGCCAGCAGGAAGGGTTTGGTCGGGGAGCTGTTTTTT. The gene calls are TRBV2 and TRBJ2-2; the D is unclear. Trimming took off 6 bases at V and 7 bases at J, with 12 bases between the two ends. Germline V gene data show CDR1 as SNHLY and CDR2 as FYNNEI. This CDR3 has 13 amino acids.

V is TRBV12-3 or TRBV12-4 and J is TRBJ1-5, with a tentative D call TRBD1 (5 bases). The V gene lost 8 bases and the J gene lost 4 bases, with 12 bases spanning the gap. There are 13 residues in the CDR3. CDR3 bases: TGTGCCAGCTGTTCGGGACGGAATCAGCCCCAGCATTTT. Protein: CASCSGRNQPQHF.

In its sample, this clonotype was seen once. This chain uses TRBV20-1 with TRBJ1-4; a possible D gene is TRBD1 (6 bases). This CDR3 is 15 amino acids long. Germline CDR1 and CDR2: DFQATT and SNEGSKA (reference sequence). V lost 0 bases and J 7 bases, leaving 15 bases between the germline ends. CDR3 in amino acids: CSAREFGQGTEKLFF. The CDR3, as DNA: TGCAGTGCTAGAGAGTTCGGGCAGGGGACTGAAAAACTGTTTTTT.